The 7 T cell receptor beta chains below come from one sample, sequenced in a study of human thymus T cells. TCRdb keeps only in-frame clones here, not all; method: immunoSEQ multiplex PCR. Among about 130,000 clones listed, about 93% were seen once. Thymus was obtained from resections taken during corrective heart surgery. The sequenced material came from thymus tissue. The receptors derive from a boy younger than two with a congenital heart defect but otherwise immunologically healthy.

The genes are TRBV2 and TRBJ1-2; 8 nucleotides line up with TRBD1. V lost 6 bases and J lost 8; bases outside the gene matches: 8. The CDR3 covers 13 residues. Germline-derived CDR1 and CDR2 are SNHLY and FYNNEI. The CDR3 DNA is TGTGCCAGCAGAGCTCCGGGACAGGAGGGCTACACCTTC. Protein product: CASRAPGQEGYTF.

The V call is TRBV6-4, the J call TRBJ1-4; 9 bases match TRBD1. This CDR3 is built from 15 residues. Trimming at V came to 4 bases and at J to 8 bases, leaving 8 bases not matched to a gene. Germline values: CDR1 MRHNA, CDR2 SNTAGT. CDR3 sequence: CASSVPGQGKEKLFF. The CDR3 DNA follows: TGTGCCAGCAGTGTCCCGGGACAGGGAAAAGAAAAACTGTTTTTT.

The CDR3, as DNA: TGTGCCAGCAGCTTGGCCTGGAGGGAATTAATTTACAATGAGCAGTTCTTC. As protein: CASSLAWRELIYNEQFF. The chain joins TRBV13 to TRBJ2-1, with TRBD2 as a possible D gene (6 bases). Germline V CDR1 and CDR2: PRHDT, FYEKMQ (reference sequence). This CDR3 comprises 17 residues. Trimming removed 3 bases at V and 4 bases at J, with 19 bases between.

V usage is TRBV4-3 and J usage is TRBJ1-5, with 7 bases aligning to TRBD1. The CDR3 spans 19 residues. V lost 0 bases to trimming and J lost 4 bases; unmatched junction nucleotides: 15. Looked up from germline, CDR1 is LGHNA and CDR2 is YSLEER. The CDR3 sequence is CASSQDLRLAGGLNQPQHF. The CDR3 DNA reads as TGCGCCAGCAGCCAAGATTTGAGGTTGGCAGGGGGTCTGAATCAGCCCCAGCATTTT.

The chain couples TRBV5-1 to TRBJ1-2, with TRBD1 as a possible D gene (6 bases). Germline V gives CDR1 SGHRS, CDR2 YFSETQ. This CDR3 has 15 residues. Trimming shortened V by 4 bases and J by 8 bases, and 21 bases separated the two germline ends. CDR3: CASSVTQGTRRGYTF. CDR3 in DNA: TGCGCCAGCAGCGTAACCCAGGGGACCCGCCGCGGCTACACCTTC.

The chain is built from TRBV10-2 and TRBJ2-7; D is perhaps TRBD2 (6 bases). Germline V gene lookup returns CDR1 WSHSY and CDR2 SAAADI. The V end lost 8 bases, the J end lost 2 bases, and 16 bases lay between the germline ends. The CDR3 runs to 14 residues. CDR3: CASGWRVRPYEQYF. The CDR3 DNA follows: TGCGCCAGCGGATGGAGGGTCCGACCCTACGAGCAGTACTTC.

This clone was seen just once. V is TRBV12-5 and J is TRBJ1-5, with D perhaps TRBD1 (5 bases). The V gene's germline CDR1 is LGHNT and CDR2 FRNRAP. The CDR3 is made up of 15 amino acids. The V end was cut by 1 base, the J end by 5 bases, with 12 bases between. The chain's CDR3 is CASGLDFWGYQPQHF. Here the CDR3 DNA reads TGTGCTAGTGGTTTGGATTTTTGGGGGTATCAGCCCCAGCATTTT.